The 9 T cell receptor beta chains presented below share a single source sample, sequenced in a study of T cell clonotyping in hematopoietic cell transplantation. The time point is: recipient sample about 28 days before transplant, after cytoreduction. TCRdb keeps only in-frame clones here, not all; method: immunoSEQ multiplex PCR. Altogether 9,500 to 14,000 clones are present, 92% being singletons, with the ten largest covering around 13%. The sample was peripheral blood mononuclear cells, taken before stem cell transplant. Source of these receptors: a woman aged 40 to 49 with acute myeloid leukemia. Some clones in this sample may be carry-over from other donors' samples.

The CDR3 loop is CASSSGQGDQPQHF. CDR3 coding DNA: TGTGCCAGCTCCTCCGGTCAGGGGGACCAGCCCCAGCATTTT. J is TRBJ1-5 and V is TRBV18; 7 bases are shared with TRBD1. The CDR3 runs to 14 residues. J was trimmed by 7 bases and V by 6 bases; bases with no gene match: 9. Germline V CDR1 and CDR2: KGHSH, LQKENI.

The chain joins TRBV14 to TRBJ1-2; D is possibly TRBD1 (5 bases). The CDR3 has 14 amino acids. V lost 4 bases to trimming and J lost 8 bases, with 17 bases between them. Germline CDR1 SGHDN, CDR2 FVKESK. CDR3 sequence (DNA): TGTGCCAGCAGCCGCCAGGGCGGTGTGCGAGGCTACACCTTC. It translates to CASSRQGGVRGYTF.

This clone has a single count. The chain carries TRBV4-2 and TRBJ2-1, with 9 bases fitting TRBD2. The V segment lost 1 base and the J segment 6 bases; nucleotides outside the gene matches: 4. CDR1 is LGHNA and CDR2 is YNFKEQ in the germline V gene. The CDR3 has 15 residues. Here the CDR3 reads CASSQGLAGFNEQFF. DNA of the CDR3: TGTGCCAGCAGCCAAGGGCTAGCGGGATTCAATGAGCAGTTCTTC.

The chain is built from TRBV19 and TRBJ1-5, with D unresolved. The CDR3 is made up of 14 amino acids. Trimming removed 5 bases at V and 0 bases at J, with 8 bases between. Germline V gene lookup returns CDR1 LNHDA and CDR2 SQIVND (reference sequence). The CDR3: CASSARFSNQPQHF. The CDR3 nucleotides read TGTGCCAGTAGTGCGAGATTTAGCAATCAGCCCCAGCATTTT.

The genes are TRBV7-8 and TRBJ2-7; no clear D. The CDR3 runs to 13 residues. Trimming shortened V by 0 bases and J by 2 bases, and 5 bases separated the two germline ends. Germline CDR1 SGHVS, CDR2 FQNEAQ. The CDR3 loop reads CASSLAAAYEQYF. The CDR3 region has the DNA TGTGCCAGCAGCTTAGCGGCCGCCTACGAGCAGTACTTC.

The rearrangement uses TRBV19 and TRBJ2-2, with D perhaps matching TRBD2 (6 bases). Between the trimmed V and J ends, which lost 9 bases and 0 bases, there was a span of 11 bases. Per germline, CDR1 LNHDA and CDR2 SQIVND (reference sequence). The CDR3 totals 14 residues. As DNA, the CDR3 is TGTGCCAGCCGGGACTTCTCGAACACCGGGGAGCTGTTTTTT. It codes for CASRDFSNTGELFF.

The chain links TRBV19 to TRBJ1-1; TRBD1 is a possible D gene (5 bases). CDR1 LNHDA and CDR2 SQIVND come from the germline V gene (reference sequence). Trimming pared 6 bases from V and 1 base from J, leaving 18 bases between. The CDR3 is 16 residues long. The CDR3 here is CASSPLPDKTNTEAFF. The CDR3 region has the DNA TGTGCCAGTAGCCCTCTTCCGGACAAGACGAACACTGAAGCTTTCTTT. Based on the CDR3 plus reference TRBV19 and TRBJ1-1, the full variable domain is DGGITQSPKYLFRKEGQNVTLSCEQNLNHDAMYWYRQDPGQGLRLIYYSQIVNDFQKGDIAEGYSVSREKKESFPLTVTSAQKNPTAFYLCASSPLPDKTNTEAFFGQGTRLTVV.

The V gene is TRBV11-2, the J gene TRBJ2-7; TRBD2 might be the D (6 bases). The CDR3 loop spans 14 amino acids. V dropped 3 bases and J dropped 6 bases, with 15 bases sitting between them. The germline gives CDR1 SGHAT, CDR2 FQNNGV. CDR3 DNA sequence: TGTGCCAGCAGCTTTGGGCGGGAACGGGGCGAGCAGTACTTC. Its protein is CASSFGRERGEQYF.

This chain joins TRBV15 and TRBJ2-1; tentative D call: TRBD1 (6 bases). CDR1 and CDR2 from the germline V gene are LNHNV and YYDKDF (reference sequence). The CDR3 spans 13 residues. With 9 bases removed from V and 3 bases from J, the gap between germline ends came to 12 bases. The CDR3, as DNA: TGTGCCACAGTGGGACACAACTACAATGAGCAGTTCTTC. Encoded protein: CATVGHNYNEQFF.